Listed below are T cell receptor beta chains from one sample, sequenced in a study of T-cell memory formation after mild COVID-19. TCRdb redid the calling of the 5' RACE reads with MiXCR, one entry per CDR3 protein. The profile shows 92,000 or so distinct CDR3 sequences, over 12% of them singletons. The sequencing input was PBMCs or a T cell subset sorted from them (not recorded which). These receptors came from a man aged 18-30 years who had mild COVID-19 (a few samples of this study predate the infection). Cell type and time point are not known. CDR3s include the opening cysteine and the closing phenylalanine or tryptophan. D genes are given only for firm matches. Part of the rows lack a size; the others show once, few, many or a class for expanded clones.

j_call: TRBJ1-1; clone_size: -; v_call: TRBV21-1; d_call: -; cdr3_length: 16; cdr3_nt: TGTGCCAGCAAACGGGGCATGGGGGTCCTGAACACTGAAGCTTTCTTT; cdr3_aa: CASKRGMGVLNTEAFF
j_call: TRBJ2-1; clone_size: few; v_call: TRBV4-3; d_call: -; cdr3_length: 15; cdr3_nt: TGCGCCAGCAGCCAAGCCCGTAGCTCCTACAATGAGCAGTTCTTC; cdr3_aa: CASSQARSSYNEQFF
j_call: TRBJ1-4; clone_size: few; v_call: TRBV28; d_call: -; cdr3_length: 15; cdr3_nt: TGTGCCAGCAGTTCCTACGTGGGGAGGAATGAAAAACTGTTTTTT; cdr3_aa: CASSSYVGRNEKLFF
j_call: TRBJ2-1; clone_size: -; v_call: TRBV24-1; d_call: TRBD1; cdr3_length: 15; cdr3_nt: TGTGCCACCAGTGATCCCGGGACAGGGGTCAATGAGCAGTTCTTC; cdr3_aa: CATSDPGTGVNEQFF
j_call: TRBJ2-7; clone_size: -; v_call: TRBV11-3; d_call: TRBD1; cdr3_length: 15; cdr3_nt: TGTGCCAGCAGCCCGCGGACAGGGACCTCGAACGAGCAGTACTTC; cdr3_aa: CASSPRTGTSNEQYF
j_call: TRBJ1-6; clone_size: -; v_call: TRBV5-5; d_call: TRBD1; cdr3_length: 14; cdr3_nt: TGTGCCAGCAGCTTTAACAGGGGGTACTCACCCCTCCACTTT; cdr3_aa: CASSFNRGYSPLHF
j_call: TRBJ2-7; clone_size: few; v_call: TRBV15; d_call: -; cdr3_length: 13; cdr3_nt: TGTGCCACCAGCGCGGTTCCCTTCTACGAGCAGTACTTC; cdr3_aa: CATSAVPFYEQYF
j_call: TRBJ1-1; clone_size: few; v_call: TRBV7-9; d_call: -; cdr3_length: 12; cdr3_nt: TGTGCCAGCAGCCCGACAGGACTTGAAGCTTTCTTT; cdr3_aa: CASSPTGLEAFF
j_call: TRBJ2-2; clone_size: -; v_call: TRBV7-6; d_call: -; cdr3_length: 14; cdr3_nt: TGTGCCAGCAGCTTAAGACTGAACACCGGGGAGCTGTTTTTT; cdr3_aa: CASSLRLNTGELFF
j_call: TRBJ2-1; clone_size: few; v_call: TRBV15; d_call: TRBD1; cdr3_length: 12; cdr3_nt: TGTGCCACCCGGGACAGCTACAATGAGCAGTTCTTC; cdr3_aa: CATRDSYNEQFF
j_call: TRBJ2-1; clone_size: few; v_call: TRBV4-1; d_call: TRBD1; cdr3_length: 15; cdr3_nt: TGCGCCAGCAGCCTCACCGGGACAGGGAACAATGAGCAGTTCTTC; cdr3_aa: CASSLTGTGNNEQFF
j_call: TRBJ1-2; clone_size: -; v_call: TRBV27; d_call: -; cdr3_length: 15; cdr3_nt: TGTGCCAGCAGTTTATCGGCAGGAACGGGGTATGGCTACACCTTC; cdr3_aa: CASSLSAGTGYGYTF
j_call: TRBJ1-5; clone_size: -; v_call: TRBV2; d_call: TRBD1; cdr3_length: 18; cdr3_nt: TGTGCCAGCAGTGACCCGCGCGTCGGACAGGGGAAAGATCAGCCCCAGCATTTT; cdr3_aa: CASSDPRVGQGKDQPQHF
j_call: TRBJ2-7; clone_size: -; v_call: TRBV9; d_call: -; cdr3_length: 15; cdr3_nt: TGTGCCAGCAGCCCCCGAAGGGGTGCAGGGCGAGAGCAGTACTTC; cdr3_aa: CASSPRRGAGREQYF
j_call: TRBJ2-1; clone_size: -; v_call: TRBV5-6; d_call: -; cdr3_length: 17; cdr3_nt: TGTGCCAGCAGCTTGCCCGCTCTAGCAGAGGGGTACAATGAGCAGTTCTTC; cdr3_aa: CASSLPALAEGYNEQFF
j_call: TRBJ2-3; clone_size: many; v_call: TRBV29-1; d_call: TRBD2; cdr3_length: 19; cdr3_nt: TGCAGCGCCCCACCCCTTCACCCCGGGACTAGCGGGAGCACAGATACGCAGTATTTT; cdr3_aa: CSAPPLHPGTSGSTDTQYF
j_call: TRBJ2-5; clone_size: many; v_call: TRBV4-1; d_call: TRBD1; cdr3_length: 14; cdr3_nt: TGCGCCAGCAGCCAACCCGACAGGGGCGAGACCCAGTACTTC; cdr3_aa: CASSQPDRGETQYF